Listed below are T cell receptor beta chains from one sample, sequenced in a study of T-cell reconstitution after alpha-beta-depleted transplantation in children. TCRdb analysed the PCR reads with MiXCR anew, one entry per CDR3 protein. The sample contains around 400,000 distinct CDR3 sequences, roughly 22% of which appear only once. The sequences come from PBMCs from the stem cell graft donor, collected from the stem cell graft. The source of these receptors is a human donor who donated a stem cell graft to a child with acute myeloid leukemia. CDR3s include the opening cysteine and the closing phenylalanine or tryptophan. The order of the fields is J gene, D gene, clone size, V gene, CDR3 protein, CDR3 DNA. A D gene is named only where the DNA matches it firmly. Size tells how often a clone was seen (once, few, many) or the class of an expanded clone, and some rows leave it out.

>TRBJ2-5|.|few|TRBV12-3/TRBV12-4
CASSRSGETQYF
TGTGCCAGCAGCCGTTCTGGGGAGACCCAGTACTTC
>TRBJ2-1|.|many|TRBV12-3/TRBV12-4
CASSFRGNEQFF
TGTGCCAGCAGTTTCCGCGGCAATGAGCAGTTCTTC
>TRBJ2-7|.|many|TRBV29-1
CSVLDSPLKQYF
TGCAGCGTTCTGGACAGCCCTCTCAAGCAGTACTTC
>TRBJ2-7|.|few|TRBV6-2/TRBV6-3
CASSSGGVHEQYF
TGTGCCAGCAGTTCCGGCGGTGTCCACGAGCAGTACTTC
>TRBJ2-2|.|many|TRBV29-1
CSVEVGQLTGELFF
TGCAGCGTTGAAGTCGGACAGCTCACCGGGGAGCTGTTTTTT
>TRBJ2-1|.|.|TRBV18
CASSPNSNEQFF
TGTGCCAGCTCACCCAATTCTAATGAGCAGTTCTTC
>TRBJ2-7|TRBD1|few|TRBV5-1
CASSFPGQGAEQYF
TGCGCCAGCAGCTTCCCGGGACAGGGAGCCGAGCAGTACTTC
>TRBJ2-2|TRBD1|few|TRBV10-3
CAIKAGTGDTGELFF
TGTGCCATCAAAGCCGGGACAGGGGACACCGGGGAGCTGTTTTTT
>TRBJ2-3|.|.|TRBV20-1
CSARWAITSTDTQYF
TGCAGTGCTAGATGGGCTATAACTAGCACAGATACGCAGTATTTT
>TRBJ2-3|TRBD1|few|TRBV15
CATSSRTGAPTGTQYF
TGTGCCACCAGCAGCAGGACAGGGGCCCCCACGGGTACGCAGTATTTT
>TRBJ2-7|.|.|TRBV19
CASSVGIFSYEQYF
TGTGCCAGTTCGGTGGGAATTTTCTCCTACGAGCAGTACTTC
>TRBJ1-1|TRBD1|.|TRBV28
CASSLRQGWTEAFF
TGTGCCAGCAGTTTACGACAGGGTTGGACTGAAGCTTTCTTT
>TRBJ2-2|.|many|TRBV29-1
CSVGGLTNTGELFF
TGCAGCGTCGGGGGACTGACGAACACCGGGGAGCTGTTTTTT
>TRBJ2-2|.|few|TRBV6-4
CATGSNTGELFF
TGTGCCACCGGGTCGAACACCGGGGAGCTGTTTTTT
>TRBJ2-5|.|.|TRBV20-1
CSAPEVETQYF
TGCAGTGCGCCGGAAGTGGAGACCCAGTACTTC
>TRBJ1-2|.|many|TRBV12-3/TRBV12-4
CASRPESAYGYTF
TGTGCCAGCAGACCCGAGTCAGCCTATGGCTACACCTTC
>TRBJ2-2|TRBD2|few|TRBV28
CASRAGGDTGELFF
TGTGCCAGCAGAGCGGGAGGAGACACCGGGGAGCTGTTTTTT
>TRBJ2-2|TRBD1|few|TRBV11-2
CASSPGTGGTSPNTGELFF
TGTGCCAGCAGCCCAGGGACAGGGGGAACCTCGCCGAACACCGGGGAGCTGTTTTTT
>TRBJ2-3|.|many|TRBV6-5
CASSYSRQRTDTQYF
TGTGCCAGCAGTTACTCGAGGCAGCGCACAGATACGCAGTATTTT
>TRBJ1-5|.|few|TRBV20-1
CSAHDSNQPQHF
TGCAGTGCTCATGATAGCAATCAGCCCCAGCATTTT
>TRBJ1-1|.|.|TRBV29-1
CSVDGIYRNTEAFF
TGCAGCGTTGATGGCATATATCGGAACACTGAAGCTTTCTTT
>TRBJ2-5|TRBD1|few|TRBV12-3/TRBV12-4
CASSLEGQHQETQYF
TGTGCCAGCAGTTTAGAGGGACAGCACCAAGAGACCCAGTACTTC
>TRBJ2-1|.|many|TRBV7-9
CASSLVGSSNEQFF
TGTGCCAGCAGCTTAGTTGGCAGCTCAAATGAGCAGTTCTTC
>TRBJ2-1|.|few|TRBV29-1
CSVPRSLDNEQFF
TGCAGCGTCCCCCGAAGTCTGGACAATGAGCAGTTCTTC
>TRBJ2-5|.|many|TRBV6-5
CASSYSVGSQETQYF
TGTGCCAGCAGTTACTCGGTAGGGTCACAAGAGACCCAGTACTTC
>TRBJ1-1|.|many|TRBV20-1
CSASGESEAFF
TGCAGTGCTAGTGGGGAAAGTGAAGCTTTCTTT
>TRBJ2-7|TRBD1|few|TRBV20-1
CSAIPDRFSYEQYF
TGCAGTGCTATCCCGGACAGGTTTTCCTACGAGCAGTACTTC
>TRBJ2-3|TRBD2|few|TRBV7-2
CATRPGRSTDTQYF
TGTGCCACCCGTCCCGGGAGGTCAACAGATACGCAGTATTTT
>TRBJ2-3|.|many|TRBV12-3/TRBV12-4
CASSYRDTQYF
TGTGCCAGCAGTTATAGAGATACGCAGTATTTT
>TRBJ2-4|.|.|TRBV28
CASSLYGATQYF
TGTGCCAGCAGTTTATATGGGGCAACTCAGTACTTC
>TRBJ2-7|.|few|TRBV5-1
CASSPRGGGYEQYF
TGCGCCAGCAGCCCCCGTGGGGGAGGCTACGAGCAGTACTTC
>TRBJ2-3|.|few|TRBV5-6
CASSFSWIADTQYF
TGTGCCAGCAGCTTCTCCTGGATCGCAGATACGCAGTATTTT
>TRBJ2-3|TRBD1|.|TRBV20-1
CSATDRGTTDTQYF
TGCAGTGCAACGGACAGGGGGACCACAGATACGCAGTATTTT
>TRBJ2-6|.|.|TRBV21-1
CASSKDRLSGANVLTF
TGTGCCAGCAGCAAAGACCGTCTCTCTGGGGCCAACGTCCTGACTTTC
>TRBJ2-5|TRBD2|few|TRBV20-1
CSARRPLAGEKETQYF
TGCAGTGCTCGCAGGCCCCTAGCGGGAGAAAAAGAGACCCAGTACTTC
>TRBJ2-1|.|.|TRBV7-2
CASSLARRGSLNEQFF
TGTGCCAGCAGCTTAGCTCGCAGGGGTTCCTTGAATGAGCAGTTCTTC
>TRBJ1-2|.|few|TRBV12-3/TRBV12-4
CASSLDAGVAYGYTF
TGTGCCAGCAGTTTAGATGCAGGGGTCGCTTATGGCTACACCTTC
>TRBJ2-7|TRBD1|many|TRBV12-3/TRBV12-4
CASSPGTGVYEQYF
TGTGCCAGCAGTCCCGGGACAGGGGTCTACGAGCAGTACTTC
>TRBJ2-1|.|.|TRBV4-3
CASSQVLASYNEQFF
TGCGCCAGCAGCCAAGTTTTAGCCTCCTACAATGAGCAGTTCTTC
>TRBJ2-3|TRBD2|many|TRBV7-2
CASSLATSVRVDTQYF
TGTGCCAGCAGCTTAGCGACTAGCGTAAGGGTGGATACGCAGTATTTT
>TRBJ2-7|.|many|TRBV29-1
CSVESSGSTYEQYF
TGCAGCGTTGAATCGAGCGGATCCACCTACGAGCAGTACTTC